The rows below give T cell receptor beta chains drawn from one sample of a study of kidney transplant recipient with SARS-CoV-2 infection. TCRdb processed the reads anew with MiXCR; each CDR3 protein has one entry. The data hold 200,000 to 250,000 distinct CDR3 sequences, with 29% observed a single time. The source material was a blood sample, sampled at baseline and on roughly day 110 from a kidney transplant recipient. Source of these receptors: a male patient in his thirties who had COVID-19 and was a kidney transplant recipient. Some T cells may originate from the graft donor. Both conserved end residues are part of each CDR3.

>TRBV6-6|TRBJ1-5|13
CASSRVFGQPQHF
>TRBV29-1|TRBJ2-7|13
CSVAGGQAREQYF
>TRBV2|TRBJ1-6|15
CASSELQGVGSPLHF
>TRBV7-1|TRBJ1-2|17
CASSVGAHEGKTYGYTF
>TRBV5-4|TRBJ1-2|16
CASPSHVPGKTYGYTF
>TRBV6-2/TRBV6-3|TRBJ1-2|17
CASNDSHCIGKTYGYTF
>TRBV27|TRBJ2-2|16
CASSLPSGGNTGELFF
>TRBV6-2/TRBV6-3|TRBJ1-2|18
CASSYSGDPLRRGYGYTF
>TRBV20-1|TRBJ2-3|16
CSASGATQTSTDTQYF
>TRBV7-6|TRBJ1-2|17
CASSMGNESRKTYGYTF
>TRBV5-6|TRBJ1-2|16
CASRYDNSRKTYGYTF
>TRBV18|TRBJ1-2|15
CASSPSVTVGGGYTF
>TRBV7-9|TRBJ1-1|16
CASSRGESWGATEAFF
>TRBV6-1|TRBJ1-2|17
CASSLSGECGKTYGYTF
>TRBV25-1|TRBJ1-3|16
CASSDHPVFSGNTIYF
>TRBV9|TRBJ2-2|18
CASSLRTSGTPNTGELFF
>TRBV5-4|TRBJ2-7|14
CASRVDSGPYEQYF
>TRBV9|TRBJ1-2|16
CASKEEYSRKTYGYTF
>TRBV24-1|TRBJ1-6|16
CATSGIPGGGNSPLHF
>TRBV20-1|TRBJ1-1|11
CSASLVTEAFF
>TRBV3-1|TRBJ1-2|17
CASSSTVTLRKTCGYTF
>TRBV20-1|TRBJ1-1|11
CSAMGGGSAFF
>TRBV14|TRBJ2-7|17
CASSQDPPWLSSYEQYF
>TRBV5-3|TRBJ1-6|16
CARSWTASSYNSPLHF
>TRBV6-5|TRBJ1-5|16
CASSRNRGNSNQPQHF
>TRBV6-5|TRBJ1-2|17
CASSSPMECRKTYGYTF
>TRBV5-1|TRBJ2-1|15
CASSLVAGNYNEQFF
>TRBV12-3/TRBV12-4|TRBJ1-1|13
CASKLTENTEAFF
>TRBV10-2|TRBJ1-2|17
CASSQEGTSRKTYGYTF
>TRBV9|TRBJ2-3|17
CASSERTGRLSTDTQYF
>TRBV7-9|TRBJ2-5|14
CASTTRGGKETQYF
>TRBV7-2|TRBJ1-2|15
CASSSFLTGTYGYTF
>TRBV19|TRBJ1-6|16
CASSAGTPLTGSPLHF
>TRBV6-1|TRBJ1-2|17
CASSEIFSMRKTYGYTF
>TRBV28|TRBJ2-5|15
CASSPLTGVGETQYF
>TRBV7-8|TRBJ2-6|14
CASSAGAGANVLTF
>TRBV7-2|TRBJ1-2|17
CASSVRYRDGKTYGYTF
>TRBV19|TRBJ2-3|17
CASSIDWRDRERDTQYF
>TRBV20-1|TRBJ2-3|16
CSARDPLAGETDTQYF
>TRBV12-3/TRBV12-4|TRBJ1-2|17
CASSLRVSFRKTYGYTF
>TRBV20-1|TRBJ1-1|15
CSARDPQSVNTEAFF
>TRBV7-5|TRBJ1-2|19
CISVPEGVSEVGKTYGYTF
>TRBV3-1|TRBJ2-5|17
CASSSNIPISFSETQYF